What follows are 8 T cell receptor beta chains derived from one specimen sequenced in a study of post-analysis software for immune sequencing data. Study outcomes and limitations: When patients were compared with controls, 4 or 5 TRBV segments were more frequent, TRBV5-6, TRBV5-1 and TRBV20-1 among them.

Their cognate antigens are unknown. Researchers reported that TCR beta cDNA libraries carried unique molecular identifiers. Via MiXCR, TCRdb re-called the PCR reads, giving one row per CDR3 protein. The table records 350,000 to 500,000 distinct CDR3 sequences, roughly 38% of them present only once. Sequencing input: blood. These receptors were taken from a girl aged 2-15 years with multiple sclerosis.

The chain links TRBV28 to TRBJ2-7; D assignment may be TRBD1 or TRBD2 (7 bases each). V gave up 6 bases and J gave up 3 bases, with 15 bases separating them. The CDR3 has 14 residues. Germline CDR1 reads MDHEN; CDR2 reads SYDVKM. CDR3 region: CASRGGDRVYEQYF. CDR3 sequence (DNA): TGTGCCAGCAGAGGGGGGGACAGAGTCTACGAGCAGTACTTC.

This clonotype was detected only a few times. V gene TRBV3-1 combines with J gene TRBJ2-7; TRBD1 matches 11 bases. Looked up from germline, CDR1 is LGHDT and CDR2 is YNNKEL (reference sequence). There are 14 residues in the CDR3. The trim removed 6 bases at V and 3 bases at J, leaving 4 bases unmatched. The CDR3 DNA reads as TGTGCCAGCAGTATCGGGACAGGGGGCTACGAGCAGTACTTC. It codes for CASSIGTGGYEQYF.

The DNA of the CDR3 is TGTGCCAGCAGCCGAAGCAGCCTTCGGTACCCCACAGATACGCAGTATTTT. This translates into CASSRSSLRYPTDTQYF. The chain has TRBV28 and TRBJ2-3; D gene ambiguous. This CDR3 has 17 residues. Trimming took 6 bases from V and 2 from J, leaving 21 bases between them. The germline V gene has CDR1 MDHEN and CDR2 SYDVKM.

This clonotype was counted at least ten times. The chain uses TRBV12-3 or TRBV12-4 and TRBJ2-7, with TRBD2 identical over 9 bases. Trimming removed 6 bases from V and 2 bases from J; junction bases left unmatched: 5. This CDR3 has 14 amino acids. The CDR3 region is CASSRLAETYEQYF. CDR3 nucleotides: TGTGCCAGCAGCCGACTAGCGGAAACCTACGAGCAGTACTTC.

This clonotype turned up a few times. An end of the junction does not agree with germline; a read error may underlie this. The J gene is TRBJ2-5, the V gene TRBV11-2, with D hard to call. CDR1 and CDR2 (germline): SGHAT, FQNNGV. This CDR3 spans 12 amino acids. CDR3 region: CASSVSQETRYF. CDR3 bases: TGTGCCAGCAGCGTATCCCAAGAGACCCGGTACTTC. The full variable domain, in which reference TRBV11-2 and TRBJ2-5 provide the parts outside the CDR3, is EAGVAQSPRYKIIEKRQSVAFWCNPISGHATLYWYQQILGQGPKLLIQFQNNGVVDDSQLPKDRFSAERLKGVDSTLKIQPAKLEDSAVYLCASSVSQETRYFGPGTRLLVL.

V usage is TRBV3-1 and J usage is TRBJ1-2; TRBD1 matches 7 bases. CDR1 LGHDT and CDR2 YNNKEL come from the germline V gene (reference sequence). V shed 3 bases, J shed 7 bases, and the junction held 14 bases outside the gene matches. The CDR3 is made up of 16 amino acids. The CDR3 DNA follows: TGTGCCAGCAGCCACCACGAGAAGGGGGCAAGGGGTGGCTACACCTTC. Translated: CASSHHEKGARGGYTF.

This clonotype has a handful of counts. The J gene is TRBJ1-6, the V gene TRBV5-6; no clear D gene. Germline V gene lookup returns CDR1 SGHDT and CDR2 YYEEEE. This CDR3 region has 13 residues. V dropped 5 bases and J dropped 7 bases, with 10 bases sitting between them. CDR3: CASRKTANSPLHF. The CDR3, as DNA: TGTGCCAGCAGAAAAACCGCGAATTCACCCCTCCACTTT. Using reference TRBV5-6 and TRBJ1-6 for the parts outside the CDR3, the full variable domain is DAGVTQSPTHLIKTRGQQVTLRCSPKSGHDTVSWYQQALGQGPQFIFQYYEEEERQRGNFPDRFSGHQFPNYSSELNVNALLLGDSALYLCASRKTANSPLHFGNGTRLTVT.

The table lists this clonotype with a count of one. The CDR3 nucleotides are TGCGCCAGCAGCCAAGCACTACTATCCACAGATACGCAGTATTTT. This codes for CASSQALLSTDTQYF. The chain employs TRBV4-3 and TRBJ2-3; D is undetermined. V shed 1 base and J shed 2 bases, with 10 bases lying between them. The CDR3 length is 15 residues. The germline V gene encodes CDR1 LGHNA and CDR2 YSLEER.